This T cell receptor beta chain was retrieved from a study of technical replicates of blood from a few donors (TCRdb year 2017). A note on this clone: The specificity of this receptor is unknown. Base qualities are not provided; no much larger clone lies one nucleotide away.

Trimming takes 2 bases from V and 8 bases from J, and the germline ends sit 13 bases apart. As encoded in the germline V gene (reference sequence), CDR1 is SGHNT while CDR2 is YYREEE. The CDR3 starts with the cysteine, ends with the phenylalanine, and has 13 residues. Only the CDR3 part of the read is kept: 39 bases, read in frame from the first base. Library method: the immunoSEQ multiplex PCR assay. TCRdb stores this immuneACCESS table with in-frame sequences only. Part of the clones is absent; in the studies checked, under half of the shortfall reflects unresolved V genes, and no reason is known for the rest. The sample table records tens of thousands of clones; around 94% of these occur just once. The ten biggest clones cover 0.35% to 0.4% of the sample.

The chain was built from TRBV5-4 and TRBJ1-2; perhaps TRBD1 is the D gene, with 5 bases matching. Sequencing was performed on T cells isolated from PBMCs. This TCR derives from a human donor in good health. Here the CDR3 is given as CASSLDSLRGYTF. The DNA reads TGTGCCAGCAGCTTAGACAGCCTACGGGGCTACACCTTC.